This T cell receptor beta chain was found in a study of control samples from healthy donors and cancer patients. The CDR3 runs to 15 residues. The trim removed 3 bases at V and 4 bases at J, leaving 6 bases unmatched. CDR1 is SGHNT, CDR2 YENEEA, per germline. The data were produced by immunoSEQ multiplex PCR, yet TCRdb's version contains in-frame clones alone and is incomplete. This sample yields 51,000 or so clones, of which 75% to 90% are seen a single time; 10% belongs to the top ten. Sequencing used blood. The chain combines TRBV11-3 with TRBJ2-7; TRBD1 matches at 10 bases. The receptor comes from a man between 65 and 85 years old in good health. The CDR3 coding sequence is TGTGCCAGCAGCTTCACGGGACAGGGGATTTACGAGCAGTACTTC. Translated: CASSFTGQGIYEQYF.